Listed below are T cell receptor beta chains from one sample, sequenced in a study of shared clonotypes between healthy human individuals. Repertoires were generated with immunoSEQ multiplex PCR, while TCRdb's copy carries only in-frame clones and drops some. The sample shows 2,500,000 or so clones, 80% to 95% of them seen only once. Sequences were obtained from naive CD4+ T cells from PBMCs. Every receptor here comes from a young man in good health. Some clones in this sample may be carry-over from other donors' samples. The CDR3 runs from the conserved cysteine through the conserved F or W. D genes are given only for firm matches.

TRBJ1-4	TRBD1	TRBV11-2	CASSLHRGTGDEKLFF
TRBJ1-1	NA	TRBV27	CASSPRDRGNTEAFF
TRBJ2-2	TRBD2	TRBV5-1	CASSSASGADTGELFF
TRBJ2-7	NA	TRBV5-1	CASSLGAFSYEQYF
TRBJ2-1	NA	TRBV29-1	CSVVGQQSSYNEQFF
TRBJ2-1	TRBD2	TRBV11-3	CASSLGSGRPRNEQFF
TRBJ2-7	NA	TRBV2	CASSPSWEQYF
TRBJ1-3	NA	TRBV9	CASSARPRGYSGNTIYF
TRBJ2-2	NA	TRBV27	CASSLERATGELFF
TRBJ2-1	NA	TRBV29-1	CSVEGGISSYNEQFF
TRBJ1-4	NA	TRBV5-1	CASSASGTDNEKLFF
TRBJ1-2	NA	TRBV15	CATKATANYGYTF
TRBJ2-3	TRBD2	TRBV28	CASSLLGGDTQYF
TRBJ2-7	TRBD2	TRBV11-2	CASSLGLAGGHRSSYEQYF
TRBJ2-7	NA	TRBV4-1	CASSQDTLPFKQYF
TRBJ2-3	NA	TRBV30	CAWSVGISGGTDTQYF
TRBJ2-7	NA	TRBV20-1	CSARDYEQYF
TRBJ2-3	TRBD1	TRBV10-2	CASRETGTGSTDTQYF
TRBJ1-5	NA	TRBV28	CASSQGSRIQPQHF
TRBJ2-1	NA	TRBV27	CASSLRFRYNEQFF
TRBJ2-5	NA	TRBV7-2	CASSLAGGLGETQYF
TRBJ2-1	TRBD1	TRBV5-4	CASSVGQGTNEQFF
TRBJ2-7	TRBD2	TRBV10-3	CAIKLTSGLYEQYF
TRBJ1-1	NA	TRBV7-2	CASSFQNRVNTEAFF
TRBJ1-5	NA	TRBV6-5	CASSTPEDQPQHF
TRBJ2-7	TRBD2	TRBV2	CASSELWAPGLAEYEQYF
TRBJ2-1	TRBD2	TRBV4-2	CASSLAGDLGNEQFF
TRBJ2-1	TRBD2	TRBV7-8	CASSPTSGSGNEQFF
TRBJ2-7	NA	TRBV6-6	CASSYRARWDEQYF
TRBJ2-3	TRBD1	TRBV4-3	CASSQDQQGANTQYF
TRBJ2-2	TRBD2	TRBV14	CASSQGLAGVARAGELFF
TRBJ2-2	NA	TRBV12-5	CASGLVIGGAGELFF
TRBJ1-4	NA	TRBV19	CASSIRSSEKLFF
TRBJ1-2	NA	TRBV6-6	CASSYSTGSTYGYTF
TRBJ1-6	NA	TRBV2	CASIDRGAAPDPLHF
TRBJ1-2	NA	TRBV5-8	CASSLGDSISSYGYTF
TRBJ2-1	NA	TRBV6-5	CASSYLDSVNEQFF
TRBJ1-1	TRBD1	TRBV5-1	CASSALQGRAFF
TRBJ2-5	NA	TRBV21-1	CASRPTSGSTQETQYF
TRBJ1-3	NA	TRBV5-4	CASSSPGRGNTIYF
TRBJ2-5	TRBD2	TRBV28	CASSDEASGKETQYF
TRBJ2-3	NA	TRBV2	CASSGAIPTDTQYF
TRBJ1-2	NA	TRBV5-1	CASSLRPGPAGDGYTF
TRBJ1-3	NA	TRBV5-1	CASSLTGLSGNTIYF
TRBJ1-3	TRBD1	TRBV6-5	CASSYSWGQVDTIYF
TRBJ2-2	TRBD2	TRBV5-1	CASSPQAGANTGELFF